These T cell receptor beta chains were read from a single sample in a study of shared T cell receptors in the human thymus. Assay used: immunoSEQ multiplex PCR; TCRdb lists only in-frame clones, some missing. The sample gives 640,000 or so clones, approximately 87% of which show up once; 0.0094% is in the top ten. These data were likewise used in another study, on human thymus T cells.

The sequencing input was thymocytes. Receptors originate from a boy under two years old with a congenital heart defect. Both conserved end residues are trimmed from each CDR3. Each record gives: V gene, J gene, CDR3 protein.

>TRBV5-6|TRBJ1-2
ASSLDRFNYGYT
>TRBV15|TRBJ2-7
ATSRDVTGSHEQY
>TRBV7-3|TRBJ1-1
ASSFGTGGGTEAF
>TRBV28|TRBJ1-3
ASSPTGGGSGNTIY
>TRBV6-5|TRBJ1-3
ASSARGYGNTIY
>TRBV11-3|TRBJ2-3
ASSLNGRAGVPDTQY
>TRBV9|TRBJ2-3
ASSPLAGGTDTQY
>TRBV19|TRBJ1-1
ASSTGGGTEAF
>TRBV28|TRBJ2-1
ASSEGLAIYNEQF
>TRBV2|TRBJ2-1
ASSYVAGTYNEQF
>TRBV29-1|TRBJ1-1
SVRKDTGYGDTEAF